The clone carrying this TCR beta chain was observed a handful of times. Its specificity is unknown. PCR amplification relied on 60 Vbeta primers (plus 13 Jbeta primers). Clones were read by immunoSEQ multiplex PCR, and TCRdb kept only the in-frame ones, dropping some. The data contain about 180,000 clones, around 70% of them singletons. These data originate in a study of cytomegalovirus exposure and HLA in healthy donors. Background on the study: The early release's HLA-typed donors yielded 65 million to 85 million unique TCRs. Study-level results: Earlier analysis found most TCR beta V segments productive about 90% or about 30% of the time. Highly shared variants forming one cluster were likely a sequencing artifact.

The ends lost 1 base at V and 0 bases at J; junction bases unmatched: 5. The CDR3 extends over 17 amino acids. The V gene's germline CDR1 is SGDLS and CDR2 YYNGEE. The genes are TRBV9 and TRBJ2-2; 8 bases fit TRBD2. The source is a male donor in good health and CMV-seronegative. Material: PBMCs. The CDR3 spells CASSVPHSGTNTGELFF. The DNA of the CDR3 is TGTGCCAGCAGCGTACCCCATAGCGGGACGAACACCGGGGAGCTGTTTTTT.